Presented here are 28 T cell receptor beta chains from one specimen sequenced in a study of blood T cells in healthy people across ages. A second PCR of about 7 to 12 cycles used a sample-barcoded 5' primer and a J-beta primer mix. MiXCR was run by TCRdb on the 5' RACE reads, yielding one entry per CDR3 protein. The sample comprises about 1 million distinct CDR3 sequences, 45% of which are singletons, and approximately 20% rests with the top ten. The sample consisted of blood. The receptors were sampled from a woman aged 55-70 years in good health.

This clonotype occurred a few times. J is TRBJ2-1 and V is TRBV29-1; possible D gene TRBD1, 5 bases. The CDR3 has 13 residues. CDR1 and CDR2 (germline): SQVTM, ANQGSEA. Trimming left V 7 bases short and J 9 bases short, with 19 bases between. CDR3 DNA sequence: TGCAGCGCACCAACAATCCAGGGCGGTGAGCAGTTCTTC. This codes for CSAPTIQGGEQFF.

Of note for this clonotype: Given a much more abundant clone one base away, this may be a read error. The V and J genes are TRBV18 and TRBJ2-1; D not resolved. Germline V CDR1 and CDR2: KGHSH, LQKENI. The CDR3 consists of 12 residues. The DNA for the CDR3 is TGTGCCTGCTCACCGTGGGACAATGAGCAGTTCTTC. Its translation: CACSPWDNEQFF.

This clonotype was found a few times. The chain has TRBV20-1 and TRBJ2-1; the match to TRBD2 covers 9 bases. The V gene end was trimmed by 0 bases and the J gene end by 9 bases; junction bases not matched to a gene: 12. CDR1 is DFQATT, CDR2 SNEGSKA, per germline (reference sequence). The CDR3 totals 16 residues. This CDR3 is CSAREVLAGWTSEQFF. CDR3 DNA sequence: TGCAGTGCTAGAGAGGTGCTAGCGGGATGGACCAGTGAGCAGTTCTTC.

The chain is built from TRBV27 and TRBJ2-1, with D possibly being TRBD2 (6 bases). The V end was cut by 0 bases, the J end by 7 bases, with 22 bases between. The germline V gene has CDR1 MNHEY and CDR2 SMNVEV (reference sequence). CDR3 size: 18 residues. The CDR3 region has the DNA TGTGCCAGCAGTTTATCGCTTGGCGGGACTCTCTTTAGGAATGAGCAGTTCTTC. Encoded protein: CASSLSLGGTLFRNEQFF.

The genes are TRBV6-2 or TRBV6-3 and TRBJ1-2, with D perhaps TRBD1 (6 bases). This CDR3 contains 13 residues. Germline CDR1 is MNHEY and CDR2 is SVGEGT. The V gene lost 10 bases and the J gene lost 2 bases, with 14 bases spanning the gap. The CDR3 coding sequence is TGTGCCATCGGGGGGGCGATGAACTATGGCTACACCTTC. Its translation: CAIGGAMNYGYTF.

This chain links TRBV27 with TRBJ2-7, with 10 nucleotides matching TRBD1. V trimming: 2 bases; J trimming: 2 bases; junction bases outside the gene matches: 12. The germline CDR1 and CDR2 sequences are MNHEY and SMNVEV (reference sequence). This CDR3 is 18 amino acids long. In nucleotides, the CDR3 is TGTGCCAGCAGTTTACGAGGAGTACCGGGACAGGGGACCTACGAGCAGTACTTC. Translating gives CASSLRGVPGQGTYEQYF.

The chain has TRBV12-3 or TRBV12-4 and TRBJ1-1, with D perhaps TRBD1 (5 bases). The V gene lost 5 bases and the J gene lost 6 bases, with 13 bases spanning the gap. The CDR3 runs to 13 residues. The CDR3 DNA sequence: TGTGCCAGCAGTGCGATTGGGACGGCTGAAGCTTTCTTT. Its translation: CASSAIGTAEAFF.

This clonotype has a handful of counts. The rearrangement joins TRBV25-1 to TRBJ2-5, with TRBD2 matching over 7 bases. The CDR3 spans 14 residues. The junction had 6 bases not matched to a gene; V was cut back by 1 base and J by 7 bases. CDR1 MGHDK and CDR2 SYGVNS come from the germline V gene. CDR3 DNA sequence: TGTGCCAGCAGTGAATCAGGCGGGAGTAGGACCCAGTACTTC. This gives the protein CASSESGGSRTQYF.

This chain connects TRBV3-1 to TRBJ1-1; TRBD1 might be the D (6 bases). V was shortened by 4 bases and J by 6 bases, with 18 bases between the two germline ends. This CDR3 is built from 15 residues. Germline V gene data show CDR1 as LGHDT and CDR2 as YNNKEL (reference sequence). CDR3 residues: CASSPRQAMIPEAFF. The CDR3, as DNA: TGTGCCAGCAGCCCTCGACAGGCGATGATTCCTGAAGCTTTCTTT.

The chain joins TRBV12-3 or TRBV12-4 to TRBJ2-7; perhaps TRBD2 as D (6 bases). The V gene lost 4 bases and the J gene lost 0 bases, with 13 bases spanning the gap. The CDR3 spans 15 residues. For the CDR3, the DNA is TGTGCCAGCAGTTCCCTGACTAGGCGCTCCTACGAGCAGTACTTC. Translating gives CASSSLTRRSYEQYF.

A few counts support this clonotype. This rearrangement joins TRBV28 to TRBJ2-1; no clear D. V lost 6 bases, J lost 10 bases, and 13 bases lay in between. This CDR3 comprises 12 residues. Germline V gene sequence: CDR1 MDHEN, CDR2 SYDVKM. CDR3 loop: CASRFELGEQFF. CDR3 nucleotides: TGTGCCAGCAGATTCGAGCTGGGAGAGCAGTTCTTC. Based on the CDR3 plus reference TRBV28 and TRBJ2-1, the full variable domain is DVKVTQSSRYLVKRTGEKVFLECVQDMDHENMFWYRQDPGLGLRLIYFSYDVKMKEKGDIPEGYSVSREKKERFSLILESASTNQTSMYLCASRFELGEQFFGPGTRLTVL.

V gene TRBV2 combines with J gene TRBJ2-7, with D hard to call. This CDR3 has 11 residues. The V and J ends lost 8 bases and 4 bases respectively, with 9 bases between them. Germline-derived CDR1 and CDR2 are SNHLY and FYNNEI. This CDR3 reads CASDTRYEQYF. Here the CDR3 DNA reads TGTGCCAGCGACACCCGTTACGAGCAGTACTTC.

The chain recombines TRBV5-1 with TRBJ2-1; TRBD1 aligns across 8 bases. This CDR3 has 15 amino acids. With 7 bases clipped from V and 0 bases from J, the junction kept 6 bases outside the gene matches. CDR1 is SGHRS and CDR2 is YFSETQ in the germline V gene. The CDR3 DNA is TGCGCCAGCCTAGCCGGACAGGGCTCCTACAATGAGCAGTTCTTC. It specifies CASLAGQGSYNEQFF.

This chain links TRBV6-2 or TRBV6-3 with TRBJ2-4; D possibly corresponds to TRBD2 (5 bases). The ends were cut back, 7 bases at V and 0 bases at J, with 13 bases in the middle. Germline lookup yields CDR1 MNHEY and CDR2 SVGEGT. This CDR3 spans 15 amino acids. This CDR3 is CASTRGGLAKNIQYF. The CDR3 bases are TGTGCCAGCACCCGTGGAGGACTAGCCAAAAACATTCAGTACTTC.

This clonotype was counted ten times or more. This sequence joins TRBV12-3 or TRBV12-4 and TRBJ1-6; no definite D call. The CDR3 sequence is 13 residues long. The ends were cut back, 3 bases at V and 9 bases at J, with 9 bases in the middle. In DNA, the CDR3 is TGTGCCAGCAGTTTCTACACCGGTTCACCCCTCCACTTT. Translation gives CASSFYTGSPLHF.

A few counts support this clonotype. The CDR3 is CASSLWKGAGGEQFF. CDR3 coding DNA: TGTGCCAGCAGTTTATGGAAGGGGGCAGGGGGTGAGCAGTTCTTC. This chain links TRBV27 with TRBJ2-1; TRBD1 matches 7 bases. Germline lookup yields CDR1 MNHEY and CDR2 SMNVEV (reference sequence). Losses at the gene ends were 1 base for V and 9 bases for J; bases not matched to a gene: 9. This CDR3 comprises 15 residues.

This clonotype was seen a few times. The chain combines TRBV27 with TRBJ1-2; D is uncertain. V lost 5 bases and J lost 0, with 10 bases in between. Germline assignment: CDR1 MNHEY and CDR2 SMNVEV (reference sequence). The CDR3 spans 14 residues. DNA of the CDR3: TGTGCCAGCAGTAGTTTGGCGACTAACTATGGCTACACCTTC. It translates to CASSSLATNYGYTF.

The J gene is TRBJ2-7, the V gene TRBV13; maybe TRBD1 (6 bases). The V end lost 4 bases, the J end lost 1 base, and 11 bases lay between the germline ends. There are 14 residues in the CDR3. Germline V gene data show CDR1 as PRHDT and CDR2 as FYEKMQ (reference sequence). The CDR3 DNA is TGTGCCAGCAGCTATAGGACAGCATCCTACGAGCAGTACTTC. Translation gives CASSYRTASYEQYF.

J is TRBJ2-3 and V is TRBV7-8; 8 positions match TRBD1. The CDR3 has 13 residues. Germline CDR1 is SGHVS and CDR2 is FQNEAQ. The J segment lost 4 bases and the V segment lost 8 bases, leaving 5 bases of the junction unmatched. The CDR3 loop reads CASSTGVPDTQYF. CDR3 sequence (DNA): TGTGCCAGCTCGACAGGGGTCCCAGATACGCAGTATTTT.

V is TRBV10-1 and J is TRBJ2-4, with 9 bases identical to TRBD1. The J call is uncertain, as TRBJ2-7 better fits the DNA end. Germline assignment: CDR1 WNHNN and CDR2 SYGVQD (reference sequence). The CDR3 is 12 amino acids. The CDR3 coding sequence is TGCGCCAGCAGTGGACAGGGGGACGAGCAGTACTTC. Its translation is CASSGQGDEQYF.

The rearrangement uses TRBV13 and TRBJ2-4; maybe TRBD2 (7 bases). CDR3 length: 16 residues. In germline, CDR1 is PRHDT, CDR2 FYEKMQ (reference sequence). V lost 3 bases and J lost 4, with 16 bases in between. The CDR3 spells CASSFLGGGGKNIQYF. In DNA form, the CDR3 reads TGTGCCAGCAGCTTTTTGGGGGGAGGGGGGAAAAACATTCAGTACTTC.

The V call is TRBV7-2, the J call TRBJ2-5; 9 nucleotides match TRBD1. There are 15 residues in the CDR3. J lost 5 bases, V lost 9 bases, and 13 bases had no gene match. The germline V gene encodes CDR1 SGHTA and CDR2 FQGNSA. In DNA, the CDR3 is TGTGCCAGTAACGGGGGGAACAGGGGGCTGGAGACCCAGTACTTC. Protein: CASNGGNRGLETQYF.

The CDR3: CASSFRGQDYEQYF. The CDR3 DNA is TGTGCCAGCAGCTTTCGTGGACAGGACTACGAGCAGTACTTC. The V call is TRBV7-9, the J call TRBJ2-7, with 7 bases aligning to TRBD1. Germline loops: CDR1 SEHNR, CDR2 FQNEAQ (reference sequence). J was trimmed by 3 bases and V by 3 bases; bases with no gene match: 5. The CDR3 has 14 amino acids.

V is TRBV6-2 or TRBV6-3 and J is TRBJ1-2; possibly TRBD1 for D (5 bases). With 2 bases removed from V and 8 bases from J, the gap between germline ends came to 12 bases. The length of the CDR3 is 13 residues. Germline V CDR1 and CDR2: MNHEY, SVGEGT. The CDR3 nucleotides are TGTGCCAGCAGTTACGGAGGCAGGGCAGGCTACACCTTC. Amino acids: CASSYGGRAGYTF.

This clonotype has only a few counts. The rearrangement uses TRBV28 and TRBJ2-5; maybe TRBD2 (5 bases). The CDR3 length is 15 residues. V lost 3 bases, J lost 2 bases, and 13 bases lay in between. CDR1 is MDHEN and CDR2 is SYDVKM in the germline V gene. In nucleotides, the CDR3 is TGTGCCAGCAGTTTCGCCGGGGTTAGGCAAGAGACCCAGTACTTC. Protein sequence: CASSFAGVRQETQYF.

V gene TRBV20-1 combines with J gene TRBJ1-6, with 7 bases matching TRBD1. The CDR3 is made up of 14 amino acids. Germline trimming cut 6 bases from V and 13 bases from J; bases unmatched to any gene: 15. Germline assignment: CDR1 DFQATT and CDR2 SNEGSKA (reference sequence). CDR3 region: CSAQPGGLQRPLHF. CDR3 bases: TGCAGTGCGCAGCCAGGGGGACTACAGAGGCCCCTCCACTTT.

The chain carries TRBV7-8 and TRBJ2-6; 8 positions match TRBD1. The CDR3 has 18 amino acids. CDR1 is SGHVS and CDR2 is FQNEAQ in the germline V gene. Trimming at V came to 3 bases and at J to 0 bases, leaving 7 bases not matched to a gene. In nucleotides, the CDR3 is TGTGCCAGCAGCTTCGGACAGGGCCCGAGCTCTGGGGCCAACGTCCTGACTTTC. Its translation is CASSFGQGPSSGANVLTF.

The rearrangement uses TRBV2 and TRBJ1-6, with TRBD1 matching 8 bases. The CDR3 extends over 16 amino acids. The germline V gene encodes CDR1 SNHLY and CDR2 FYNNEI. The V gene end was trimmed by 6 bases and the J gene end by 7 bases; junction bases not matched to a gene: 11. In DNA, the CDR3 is TGTGCCAGCAGAGACCGCGGACAGGGACAAAATTCACCCCTCCACTTT. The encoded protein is CASRDRGQGQNSPLHF.